A single sample is the source of the 14 T cell receptor beta chains below, sequenced in a study of graft-versus-host responses after intestinal transplantation (dated by TCRdb to the early 2020s). Libraries were built with the immunoSEQ multiplex PCR assay. TCRdb took over this immuneACCESS table, retaining in-frame rearrangements with V and J assigned. Such tables are incomplete; in checked studies, under half of the missing clones stem from an unresolved V gene, and the remainder is unexplained. The sample table contains 35,000 to 45,000 clones; only one count was recorded for roughly 95% of them. The ten largest clones capture 0.2% to 0.25% of the sample. Interpreted using the paper, the time point label stands for: cells obtained before transplantation from donor or recipient. The antigens for these receptors are not known. Source: unstimulated CD4+ T cells sorted from spleen or lymph node cells, taken before transplant. The receptors shown here come from a human donor who was the organ donor for an intestinal transplant.

This rearrangement joins TRBV6-1 to TRBJ2-7; tentative D call: TRBD2 (6 bases). Trimming cost V 2 bases and J 7 bases, with 18 bases left between them. The CDR3 totals 15 residues. Germline CDR1 is MNHNS and CDR2 is SASEGT. The CDR3 protein is CASSEQDGGGGEQYF. CDR3 DNA sequence: TGTGCCAGCAGTGAACAGGACGGCGGTGGGGGGGAGCAGTACTTC.

The chain joins TRBV28 to TRBJ2-5, with 7 bases identical to TRBD2. This CDR3 spans 14 amino acids. Germline CDR1 MDHEN, CDR2 SYDVKM. Losses at the gene ends were 2 bases for V and 5 bases for J; bases not matched to a gene: 5. CDR3 in amino acids: CASSLGGVGETQYF. The CDR3 DNA sequence: TGTGCCAGCAGTTTAGGGGGGGTAGGGGAGACCCAGTACTTC. Full variable domain (missing parts from reference TRBV28 and TRBJ2-5): DVKVTQSSRYLVKRTGEKVFLECVQDMDHENMFWYRQDPGLGLRLIYFSYDVKMKEKGDIPEGYSVSREKKERFSLILESASTNQTSMYLCASSLGGVGETQYFGPGTRLLVL.

V gene TRBV7-6 combines with J gene TRBJ2-7, with 8 bases aligning to TRBD1. The trim removed 5 bases at V and 0 bases at J, leaving 9 bases unmatched. The CDR3 length is 16 residues. From germline, CDR1 is SGHVS and CDR2 FNYEAQ. The CDR3 reads CASSPMGQEYSYEQYF. The CDR3 bases are TGTGCCAGCAGCCCAATGGGACAGGAGTACTCCTACGAGCAGTACTTC.

V and J are TRBV7-2 and TRBJ1-4, with D unresolved. This CDR3 is 14 amino acids long. Germline V gene lookup returns CDR1 SGHTA and CDR2 FQGNSA. V gave up 3 bases and J gave up 8 bases, with 13 bases separating them. CDR3 protein: CASSLQAREEKLFF. The CDR3 DNA follows: TGTGCCAGCAGCTTGCAGGCCCGGGAGGAAAAACTGTTTTTT.

V gene TRBV7-8 combines with J gene TRBJ2-7; 9 nucleotides match TRBD2. CDR1 is SGHVS, CDR2 FQNEAQ, per germline. Trimming at V came to 3 bases and at J to 4 bases, leaving 4 bases not matched to a gene. There are 14 residues in the CDR3. The CDR3 loop is CASSFSGSIYEQYF. CDR3 nucleotide sequence: TGTGCCAGCAGCTTTAGCGGGAGTATATACGAGCAGTACTTC.

CDR3 residues: CATSRGTRTDTQYF. DNA of the CDR3: TGTGCCACCAGCAGAGGGACTCGGACAGATACGCAGTATTTT. The chain has TRBV15 and TRBJ2-3, with D maybe TRBD2 (5 bases). V was shortened by 1 base and J by 3 bases, with 8 bases between the two germline ends. Looked up from germline, CDR1 is LNHNV and CDR2 is YYDKDF (reference sequence). The CDR3 has 14 residues. Full variable domain (missing parts from reference TRBV15 and TRBJ2-3): DAMVIQNPRYQVTQFGKPVTLSCSQTLNHNVMYWYQQKSSQAPKLLFHYYDKDFNNEADTPDNFQSRRPNTSFCFLDIRSPGLGDTAMYLCATSRGTRTDTQYFGPGTRLTVL.

The J gene is TRBJ1-1, the V gene TRBV30; TRBD1 agrees at 9 bases. This CDR3 has 15 amino acids. In germline, CDR1 is GTSNPN, CDR2 SVGIG (reference sequence). Trimming at V came to 4 bases and at J to 4 bases, leaving 10 bases not matched to a gene. CDR3 region: CAWTKVDRGFTEAFF. The CDR3 nucleotides are TGTGCCTGGACGAAGGTGGACAGGGGTTTCACTGAAGCTTTCTTT. Drawing the rest from reference TRBV30 and TRBJ1-1, the complete variable domain is SQTIHQWPATLVQPVGSPLSLECTVEGTSNPNLYWYRQAAGRGLQLLFYSVGIGQISSEVPQNLSASRPQDRQFILSSKKLLLSDSGFYLCAWTKVDRGFTEAFFGQGTRLTVV.

The V and J genes are TRBV6-6 and TRBJ1-2, with unresolved D. CDR1 and CDR2 (germline): MNHNY, SVGAGI (reference sequence). The CDR3 consists of 13 residues. V dropped 6 bases and J dropped 2 bases, with 10 bases sitting between them. The CDR3 spells CASRYHANYGYTF. The CDR3 nucleotides read TGTGCCAGCAGGTACCATGCGAACTATGGCTACACCTTC.

The chain carries TRBV25-1 and TRBJ1-5; D remains unclear. The germline V and J ends were trimmed by 1 base and 1 base, with 5 bases remaining between them. Germline-derived CDR1 and CDR2 are MGHDK and SYGVNS. CDR3 length: 14 residues. The CDR3 loop is CASSESGSNQPQHF. In DNA form, the CDR3 reads TGTGCCAGCAGTGAATCTGGCAGCAATCAGCCCCAGCATTTT.

This clone was observed once. The chain links TRBV30 to TRBJ2-3; D is unclear. Trimming shortened V by 1 base and J by 1 base, and 6 bases separated the two germline ends. CDR3 length: 13 amino acids. Germline CDR1 GTSNPN, CDR2 SVGIG (reference sequence). The CDR3 nucleotides are TGTGCCTGGAGTGGGCTGCGCACAGATACGCAGTATTTT. Protein product: CAWSGLRTDTQYF.

The rearrangement joins TRBV25-1 to TRBJ1-1, with D maybe TRBD1 (5 bases). Trimming shortened V by 3 bases and J by 3 bases, and 17 bases separated the two germline ends. Per germline, CDR1 MGHDK and CDR2 SYGVNS. The CDR3 runs 16 residues. DNA for the CDR3: TGTGCCAGCAGTGATCTGGTGGGGGGGGTGGACACTGAAGCTTTCTTT. This encodes CASSDLVGGVDTEAFF.

This clone appeared a single time. The chain carries TRBV2 and TRBJ2-2; possibly TRBD1 for D (5 bases). The CDR3 sequence is 13 residues long. Trimming took off 7 bases at V and 4 bases at J, with 10 bases between the two ends. Germline V gene lookup returns CDR1 SNHLY and CDR2 FYNNEI. The CDR3 DNA reads as TGTGCCAGCATGGGGCAGGGCACCGGGGAGCTGTTTTTT. Translated, it gives CASMGQGTGELFF.

The chain uses TRBV7-8 and TRBJ2-6, with a weak D call TRBD1 (5 bases). V was trimmed by 4 bases and J by 1 base, leaving 8 bases between them. The CDR3 has 15 residues. Germline-derived CDR1 and CDR2 are SGHVS and FQNEAQ. CDR3 region: CASSSRVSGANVLTF. The CDR3 DNA is TGTGCCAGCAGCTCCAGGGTATCTGGGGCCAACGTCCTGACTTTC.

The chain employs TRBV4-3 and TRBJ1-3; 7 bases line up with TRBD1. Germline CDR1 and CDR2: LGHNA and YSLEER. V was pared by 4 bases and J by 0 bases, with 9 bases of the junction left unmatched. The CDR3 has 17 amino acids. CDR3 bases: TGCGCCAGCAGCCGCGCAGGGGGACCGAACTCTGGAAACACCATATATTTT. Translation: CASSRAGGPNSGNTIYF.